The 5 T cell receptor beta chains given below trace back to one sample, sequenced in a study of cytomegalovirus exposure and HLA in healthy donors. The PCR made use of 60 Vbeta and 13 Jbeta primers. Profiling relied on immunoSEQ multiplex PCR, and the TCRdb table lists in-frame clones only, not all of them. Here the sample spans over 80,000 clones, roughly four fifths being singletons. The specimen sequenced was PBMCs. The receptors shown here come from a man in his forties or fifties in good health and CMV-seropositive.

V gene TRBV2 combines with J gene TRBJ2-2; 7 positions agree with TRBD2. The ends lost 6 bases at V and 3 bases at J; junction bases unmatched: 7. The germline V gene has CDR1 SNHLY and CDR2 FYNNEI. This CDR3 has 15 amino acids. The CDR3, as DNA: TGTGCCAGCAGATGGGGGGGGAGTCACACCGGGGAGCTGTTTTTT. It specifies CASRWGGSHTGELFF.

The chain uses TRBV5-1 and TRBJ1-4; D unclear. V dropped 2 bases and J dropped 4 bases, with 9 bases sitting between them. CDR3 length equals 14 residues. The germline V gene encodes CDR1 SGHRS and CDR2 YFSETQ. CDR3: CASSFGLDNEKLFF. Written as DNA, the CDR3 is TGCGCCAGCAGCTTCGGACTGGATAATGAAAAACTGTTTTTT.

This clone was seen more than once but under ten times. DNA of the CDR3: TGTGCCAGCGTTAGGGGACAGGGATACCAGCCCCAGCATTTT. It specifies CASVRGQGYQPQHF. V and J are TRBV2 and TRBJ1-5; 9 bases map to TRBD1. Germline assignment: CDR1 SNHLY and CDR2 FYNNEI. V lost 8 bases and J lost 7; bases outside the gene matches: 9. The CDR3 has 14 residues.

The DNA for the CDR3 is TGTGCCAGCAGTTTAGGACGGGGGGTTGGCTACACCTTC. As protein: CASSLGRGVGYTF. The rearrangement joins TRBV28 to TRBJ1-2; D possibly corresponds to TRBD1 (5 bases). CDR3 length: 13 residues. Germline CDR1 and CDR2: MDHEN and SYDVKM. V was clipped by 2 bases and J by 7 bases, with 11 bases between them.

The CDR3 nucleotides read TGTGCCAGCAGCTTAGGACCGCTAGCGGTCTCCTACAATGAGCAGTTCTTC. Its translation: CASSLGPLAVSYNEQFF. The chain is built from TRBV11-2 and TRBJ2-1, with 7 bases matching TRBD2. CDR1 is SGHAT, CDR2 FQNNGV, per germline. V lost 1 base, J lost 0 bases, and 6 bases stayed unmatched. The length of the CDR3 is 17 residues.